This T cell receptor (beta chain) derives from a study of cytomegalovirus exposure and HLA in healthy donors. General study findings and limits: Later analysis identified about 18,000 TCR beta sequences associated with HLA alleles, using a false discovery rate threshold of 0.05. Prior analysis indicated that the majority of TCR beta V segments exhibited productivity approximately 90% or approximately 30% of the time.

Use of 60 Vbeta and 13 Jbeta primers characterized the PCR. Here immunoSEQ multiplex PCR was the method, and the copy in TCRdb shows in-frame clones only, minus some. The sample has approximately 100,000 clones, 77% seen once. At the time of sampling, donors were nominally healthy, though unrecorded immune exposures were likely. V was pared by 0 bases and J by 8 bases, with 8 bases of the junction left unmatched. The germline gives CDR1 MNHEY, CDR2 SVGAGI. The CDR3 runs 15 residues. With regard to this clone: No antigen is known for it.

The sequence came from a man aged 40-49 years in good health and CMV-seropositive. The chain employs TRBV6-5 and TRBJ1-2; 8 bases align to TRBD1. Sequencing was carried out using PBMCs. In nucleotides, the CDR3 is TGTGCCAGCAGTTACTCGGACAGGGTTTATGGGGGCTACACCTTC. Amino acid sequence: CASSYSDRVYGGYTF.